This T cell receptor (beta chain) was observed in a study of blood T cell repertoires in COVID-19. Turning to the study itself: The samples span acute and convalescent COVID-19 from the United States, Italy and Spain. PBMCs, B-cell-depleted T cells, or T cells were the source of the cDNA or gDNA that made up the material.

Original processing methods: Reference gene primer amplification gave estimated nucleated cell counts. Some clones are missing from TCRdb's copy, which holds only in-frame ones; the method was immunoSEQ multiplex PCR. From that table come the V and J calls and clone size; the DNA was used to work out D and trimming. In the table there are hundreds of thousands of clones, roughly 90% of which are singletons. Looked up from germline, CDR1 is SNHLY and CDR2 is FYNNEI. The CDR3 length is 13 residues. J gave up 5 bases and V 6 bases, and 4 bases lay outside the gene matches. The Seattle patients joined while their infection was active and were tracked longitudinally afterward.

The specimen was peripheral blood. The chain has TRBV2 and TRBJ2-5, with TRBD1 matching 9 bases. This TCR was recovered from a woman aged 70-85 years with COVID-19, enrolled during active disease. The CDR3 nucleotides are TGTGCCAGCAGCACAGGGGGCTGGGAGACCCAGTACTTC. Translation gives CASSTGGWETQYF. Drawing the rest from reference TRBV2 and TRBJ2-5, the complete variable domain is EPEVTQTPSHQVTQMGQEVILRCVPISNHLYFYWYRQILGQKVEFLVSFYNNEISEKSEIFDDQFSVERPDGSNFTLKIRSTKLEDSAMYFCASSTGGWETQYFGPGTRLLVL.